Below are 22 T cell receptor beta chains sequenced from a single sample in a study of breast tumors, draining lymph nodes, adjacent tissues. TCRdb reprocessed the multiplex PCR reads with MiXCR, giving one entry per CDR3 protein. Of some 100,000 distinct CDR3 sequences listed, 21% are singletons. Axillary draining lymph nodes of breast cancer patients supplied the node samples. The sequenced sample consisted of axillary lymph node tissue. The receptors stem from a female donor with breast cancer. Some clones in this sample may be carry-over from other donors' samples.

This clonotype was seen many times. The chain couples TRBV20-1 to TRBJ2-7; maybe TRBD1 (6 bases). The CDR3 is made up of 11 amino acids. Germline-derived CDR1 and CDR2 are DFQATT and SNEGSKA (reference sequence). The germline V and J ends were trimmed by 5 bases and 6 bases, with 11 bases remaining between them. In nucleotides, the CDR3 is TGCAGTGCTGACAGGTTTGGCGAGCAGTACTTC. It yields the protein CSADRFGEQYF.

This clonotype was counted at least ten times. The J gene is TRBJ2-1, the V gene TRBV20-1, with 9 positions matching TRBD1. The CDR3 loop spans 17 amino acids. V was clipped by 6 bases and J by 1 base; unmatched bases: 13. Germline values: CDR1 DFQATT, CDR2 SNEGSKA (reference sequence). The CDR3 reads CSATGTGKSISYNEQFF. CDR3 nucleotides: TGCAGTGCGACCGGGACAGGGAAGAGTATATCCTACAATGAGCAGTTCTTC.

This clonotype has only a few counts. A read error is possible here, since a much larger clone lies one base away. This chain uses TRBV20-1 with TRBJ2-6, with TRBD1 matching over 8 bases. There are 18 residues in the CDR3. Per the germline V gene, CDR1 is DFQATT and CDR2 is SNEGSKA (reference sequence). The CDR3 here is CSAGDPGQGNSGANVLTF. CDR3 coding DNA: TGCAGTGCTGGAGATCCCGGACAGGGAAATTCTGGGGCCAACGTCCTGACTTTC.

This clonotype was recorded at least ten times. The V and J genes are TRBV6-2 or TRBV6-3 and TRBJ1-2; TRBD1 might be the D (6 bases). Trimming took 0 bases from V and 3 from J, leaving 14 bases between them. The V gene's germline CDR1 is MNHEY and CDR2 SVGEGT. The CDR3 runs to 16 residues. The DNA for the CDR3 is TGTGCCAGCAGTTACTCGACGGCAGGGGTCGACTATGGCTACACCTTC. Protein sequence: CASSYSTAGVDYGYTF.

This clonotype was counted ten times or more. The chain combines TRBV6-5 with TRBJ1-3; weak D call: TRBD1 (6 bases). CDR3 length equals 16 residues. Germline-derived CDR1 and CDR2 are MNHEY and SVGAGI. V lost 6 bases and J lost 0, with 15 bases in between. For the CDR3, the DNA is TGTGCCAGCAGCGCCTGGACAGCCAACTCTGGAAACACCATATATTTT. Translated: CASSAWTANSGNTIYF.

This clonotype has ten or more counts. The V gene is TRBV2, the J gene TRBJ2-5; D gene uncertain. Germline V CDR1 and CDR2: SNHLY, FYNNEI. This CDR3 has 13 residues. V lost 7 bases and J lost 4, with 13 bases in between. The CDR3 sequence is CASIPSSGETQYF. CDR3 DNA: TGTGCCAGCATCCCCTCCTCGGGAGAGACCCAGTACTTC.

Many counts were recorded for this clonotype. This chain connects TRBV7-8 to TRBJ2-7; possible D gene TRBD2, 5 bases. Trimming removed 5 bases from V and 3 bases from J, with 20 bases in between. Germline lookup yields CDR1 SGHVS and CDR2 FQNEAQ. The CDR3 has 16 amino acids. The CDR3 sequence: CASSPKRYGTLYEQYF. As DNA, the CDR3 is TGTGCCAGCAGCCCGAAGCGGTACGGAACCCTCTACGAGCAGTACTTC.

This clonotype appeared many times. The rearrangement uses TRBV24-1 and TRBJ2-5; 11 positions match TRBD1. The V gene's germline CDR1 is KGHDR and CDR2 SFDVKD. The CDR3 has 17 amino acids. V lost 1 base, J lost 5 bases, and 8 bases stayed unmatched. The CDR3 reads CATSDFRDRGVGETQYF. The CDR3 DNA follows: TGTGCCACCAGTGATTTTCGGGACAGGGGGGTCGGGGAGACCCAGTACTTC.

This clonotype was seen a handful of times. The chain is built from TRBV28 and TRBJ2-1; D uncertain. Trimming stripped 10 bases from V and 1 base from J, with 23 bases between. The CDR3 sequence is 17 residues long. CDR1 is MDHEN and CDR2 is SYDVKM in the germline V gene. The CDR3 DNA follows: TGTGCCACCTTTACCGTTGGCTTAGTGGGGTCCTACAATGAGCAGTTCTTC. This codes for CATFTVGLVGSYNEQFF. The whole variable domain, remainder taken from reference TRBV28 and TRBJ2-1, is DVKVTQSSRYLVKRTGEKVFLECVQDMDHENMFWYRQDPGLGLRLIYFSYDVKMKEKGDIPEGYSVSREKKERFSLILESASTNQTSMYLCATFTVGLVGSYNEQFFGPGTRLTVL.

This clonotype was seen many times. The chain carries TRBV6-5 and TRBJ2-1; 16 bases are shared with TRBD2. The V segment lost 5 bases and the J segment 8 bases; nucleotides outside the gene matches: 3. This CDR3 comprises 15 residues. CDR1 MNHEY and CDR2 SVGAGI come from the germline V gene. CDR3 sequence (DNA): TGTGCCAGCAGTGGGGGACTAGCGGGAGGGGATGAGCAGTTCTTC. Amino acid sequence: CASSGGLAGGDEQFF.

This clonotype was picked up many times. The rearrangement uses TRBV20-1 and TRBJ1-2; the match to TRBD1 covers 9 bases. This CDR3 contains 15 residues. CDR1 and CDR2 (germline): DFQATT, SNEGSKA (reference sequence). Unmatched junction bases numbered 8, after V lost 1 base and J lost 5 bases. This CDR3 is CSARGYRGLHYGYTF. As DNA, the CDR3 is TGCAGTGCTAGAGGGTACAGGGGGCTACATTATGGCTACACCTTC.

This clonotype came up once. The gene calls are TRBV20-1 and TRBJ2-1, with a possible D match to TRBD2 (5 bases). Germline lookup yields CDR1 DFQATT and CDR2 SNEGSKA (reference sequence). This CDR3 has 14 amino acids. V was cut by 5 bases and J by 5 bases, with 16 bases left in between. The CDR3 DNA sequence: TGCAGTGCTTCCGTATGGGAGTACGACAATGAGCAGTTCTTC. This encodes CSASVWEYDNEQFF.

With regard to this clonotype: Being one base from a much bigger clone, this may be a read error. CDR3 DNA sequence: TGTGCCAGCAGTGTGGACACCAACTATGACTACACCTTC. It encodes CASSVDTNYDYTF. The genes are TRBV5-4 and TRBJ1-2, with a tentative D call TRBD1 (5 bases). This CDR3 is 13 amino acids long. Germline CDR1 SGHNT, CDR2 YYREEE (reference sequence). The full variable domain, its missing parts supplied by reference TRBV5-4 and TRBJ1-2, is ETGVTQSPTHLIKTRGQQVTLRCSSQSGHNTVSWYQQALGQGPQFIFQYYREEENGRGNFPPRFSGLQFPNYSSELNVNALELDDSALYLCASSVDTNYDYTFGSGTRLTVV.

The chain couples TRBV30 to TRBJ2-5; tentatively, D is TRBD2 (6 bases). CDR1 and CDR2 from the germline V gene are GTSNPN and SVGIG (reference sequence). The CDR3 is made up of 15 amino acids. Trimming took off 5 bases at V and 2 bases at J, with 18 bases between the two ends. Here the CDR3 DNA reads TGTGCCTGGTCATGGGGGGTAGAGAGACAAGAGACCCAGTACTTC. Translated, it gives CAWSWGVERQETQYF.

This clonotype was counted ten times or more. The chain links TRBV6-5 to TRBJ1-2; maybe TRBD1 (6 bases). The V and J ends lost 0 bases and 0 bases respectively, with 11 bases between them. Germline loops: CDR1 MNHEY, CDR2 SVGAGI. The CDR3 contains 16 residues. The CDR3 reads CASSYSRTATNYGYTF. The CDR3 bases are TGTGCCAGCAGTTACTCCCGGACAGCAACTAACTATGGCTACACCTTC.

This clonotype came up many times. The CDR3 region has the DNA TGTGCCAGCACCCATAACCGGGACCTAAGCCCATGGGAAAAACTGTTTTTT. Protein product: CASTHNRDLSPWEKLFF. The rearrangement links TRBV6-4 to TRBJ1-4, with D possibly matching TRBD1 (5 bases). Germline V gives CDR1 MRHNA, CDR2 SNTAGT. V gave up 7 bases and J gave up 8 bases, with 26 bases separating them. The CDR3 contains 17 residues.

This clonotype was counted many times. The chain joins TRBV19 to TRBJ2-3; D perhaps matches TRBD1 (6 bases). Germline CDR1 reads LNHDA; CDR2 reads SQIVND (reference sequence). Trimming pared 6 bases from V and 4 bases from J, leaving 14 bases between. The CDR3 has 14 residues. The CDR3 bases are TGTGCCAGTAGACCGGGACACTACGCAGATACGCAGTATTTT. Translated: CASRPGHYADTQYF.

This clonotype was detected ten times or more. This chain joins TRBV6-1 and TRBJ2-7, with 9 bases identical to TRBD2. V trimming: 6 bases; J trimming: 6 bases; junction bases outside the gene matches: 6. This CDR3 has 13 residues. Per germline, CDR1 MNHNS and CDR2 SASEGT. The DNA of the CDR3 is TGTGCCAGCAGACCGGGACTAGCTTCCGAGCAGTACTTC. Translation gives CASRPGLASEQYF.

In its sample, this clonotype was seen once. The chain couples TRBV12-3 or TRBV12-4 to TRBJ1-1, with TRBD1 matching over 9 bases. V lost 6 bases, J lost 2 bases, and 10 bases stayed unmatched. The CDR3 has 16 amino acids. The DNA of the CDR3 is TGTGCCAGCAGGTGGAGGGGGACAGGGATAAACACTGAAGCTTTCTTT. Amino acids: CASRWRGTGINTEAFF.

Details on this clonotype: Since a much larger clone is just one base distant, this may be a read error. This chain links TRBV20-1 with TRBJ1-2; D perhaps matches TRBD1 (5 bases). V was cut by 5 bases and J by 3 bases, with 16 bases left in between. In germline, CDR1 is DFQATT, CDR2 SNEGSKA (reference sequence). This CDR3 has 14 residues. In DNA, the CDR3 is TGCAGTGCTGGGACCCTGGGACGGGACTATGGCTACACCTTC. This gives the protein CSAGTLGRDYGYTF.

The chain has TRBV12-3 or TRBV12-4 and TRBJ1-1, with D possibly being TRBD1 (6 bases). V lost 4 bases and J lost 1, with 22 bases in between. The CDR3 covers 18 residues. CDR3 bases: TGTGCCAGCAGTTCCTCGATGCGGGACACCAAACGGAACACTGAAGCTTTCTTT. Residues: CASSSSMRDTKRNTEAFF.

On this clonotype itself: A much bigger clone sits one base away, suggesting this may be a read error. This chain links TRBV2 with TRBJ2-3; 8 positions agree with TRBD1. The CDR3 spans 16 residues. Trimming at V came to 5 bases and at J to 3 bases, leaving 10 bases not matched to a gene. From germline, CDR1 is SNHLY and CDR2 FYNNEI. The CDR3 DNA is TGTGCCAGCAGTTCAGGGGGCGCCCTTGGAACAGATACGCAGTATTTT. Residues: CASSSGGALGTDTQYF.